This T cell receptor (beta chain) was observed in a study of blood T cells in healthy people across ages. The CDR3 runs to 15 residues. CDR1 LGHNA and CDR2 YNFKEQ come from the germline V gene. Trimming pared 1 base from V and 3 bases from J, leaving 10 bases between. Study-level points and caveats: Long-lived donors had more naive CD4+ cells and higher diversity than aged donors. Per million T cells, TCR beta diversity dropped about linearly as age rose.

Each sample gave at least 7 million isolated PBMCs. Total RNA extraction produced at least 5.5 micrograms (per sample) for the study. A note on this clonotype: The antigen remains undetermined.

Through a sample-barcoded 5' primer and a J-beta primer mix, a second PCR was run for 7 to 11 cycles. TCRdb processed the 5' RACE reads anew with MiXCR; each CDR3 protein has one entry. The sample holds 920,000 or so distinct CDR3 sequences, 40% to 50% seen once. This sequence joins TRBV4-2 and TRBJ2-1; TRBD2 might be the D (5 bases). The sample comprised blood. The receptor was derived from a woman aged 55-70 years in good health. CDR3 DNA: TGTGCCAGCAGCCAAGCGGGCCGGGACTACAATGAGCAGTTCTTC. It codes for CASSQAGRDYNEQFF.